The TCR beta chain under discussion was sequenced for a study of cytomegalovirus exposure and HLA in healthy donors. Whole-study results and caveats: CMV serostatus was the sole immune exposure data available. Some TCR beta chains (roughly 160 of them) were listed as cytomegalovirus-associated.

It was healthy bone marrow donors who served as donors. 60 Vbeta and 13 Jbeta primers were used in PCR. Methods used by the authors: As a later analysis found, there were 70 million to 100 million unique TCR beta chains, of which roughly 11 million were shared. TCRdb keeps only in-frame clones here, not all; method: immunoSEQ multiplex PCR. That table gives V, J and clone size, and the DNA gave D and trimming. The sample yields about 200,000 clones, roughly 84% seen once. A note on this clone: Its antigen is unknown.

V was clipped by 5 bases and J by 2 bases; unmatched bases: 5. The CDR3 extends over 15 amino acids. Germline lookup yields CDR1 LNHDA and CDR2 SQIVND (reference sequence). The receptor comes from a man between 50 and 59 years old in good health and CMV-seronegative. The sequenced material came from PBMCs. This chain links TRBV19 with TRBJ1-1; 10 bases map to TRBD1. The DNA of the CDR3 is TGTGCCAGTAGTCCCCGGGACAGGGGAAACACTGAAGCTTTCTTT. Protein: CASSPRDRGNTEAFF. Full variable domain (rest looked up from reference TRBV19 and TRBJ1-1): DGGITQSPKYLFRKEGQNVTLSCEQNLNHDAMYWYRQDPGQGLRLIYYSQIVNDFQKGDIAEGYSVSREKKESFPLTVTSAQKNPTAFYLCASSPRDRGNTEAFFGQGTRLTVV.